Shown below are 21 T cell receptor beta chains from a single sample sequenced in a study of T-cell reconstitution after alpha-beta-depleted transplantation in children (TCRdb year 2016). Receptor libraries were prepared by PCR. Sequencing instrument: Illumina HiSeq 2500. To normalize quantification of the TCRbeta repertoire, the TCR libraries were built with molecular barcoding that relied on unique molecular identifiers. The public reads were run again by TCRdb, first through fastp at Q25 and then through MiXCR, and only productive beta chains were kept. Duplicate CDR3 protein sequences are folded into a single record with the most common DNA and genes. For this sample there are around 960,000 distinct CDR3 sequences; about 30% appear just once. Approximately 30% of the sample is in the top ten clones. The treatment or condition label here, explained by the study, means: allogeneic hematopoietic cell transplantation with graft depleted of TCRalphabeta T cells and CD19 B cells.

Sequencing was performed on PBMCs, mostly from graft donor cells, taken 360 days after TCRalphabeta/CD19-depleted stem cell transplant. Source of these receptors: a boy in the first two years of life who had a stem cell transplant for SCID, so the T cells may come from the graft donor.

This clonotype was detected a few times. The chain combines TRBV3-1 with TRBJ2-2; the match to TRBD2 covers 10 bases. Germline V gives CDR1 LGHDT, CDR2 YNNKEL (reference sequence). The CDR3 totals 18 residues. Germline trimming cut 1 base from V and 1 base from J; bases unmatched to any gene: 6. The CDR3 loop reads CASSQAPSGGLNTGELFF. The CDR3 nucleotides read TGTGCCAGCAGCCAAGCCCCTAGCGGGGGCCTGAACACCGGGGAGCTGTTTTTT.

The chain joins TRBV20-1 to TRBJ1-1, with D maybe TRBD1 (5 bases). Germline CDR1 DFQATT, CDR2 SNEGSKA (reference sequence). CDR3 length equals 13 residues. Trimming removed 4 bases at V and 1 base at J, with 10 bases between. In nucleotides, the CDR3 is TGCAGTGCTACCGGACATACGAACACTGAAGCTTTCTTT. Translation gives CSATGHTNTEAFF.

This clonotype was seen a few times. The chain couples TRBV5-1 to TRBJ2-3; either TRBD1 or TRBD2 may supply D (7 bases each). CDR1 and CDR2 (germline): SGHRS, YFSETQ. V lost 1 base, J lost 2 bases, and 23 bases lay in between. The CDR3 is made up of 19 amino acids. CDR3 DNA sequence: TGCGCCAGCAGCTTGTATCCAGGGGGGGGCCCGGGCCCCACAGATACGCAGTATTTT. This codes for CASSLYPGGGPGPTDTQYF. Full variable domain (outside the CDR3, taken from reference TRBV5-1 and TRBJ2-3): KAGVTQTPRYLIKTRGQQVTLSCSPISGHRSVSWYQQTPGQGLQFLFEYFSETQRNKGNFPGRFSGRQFSNSRSEMNVSTLELGDSALYLCASSLYPGGGPGPTDTQYFGPGTRLTVL.

This clonotype appeared many times. The rearrangement uses TRBV5-1 and TRBJ2-2; D not certain. The germline V and J ends were trimmed by 4 bases and 4 bases, with 8 bases remaining between them. This CDR3 has 13 residues. Germline CDR1 reads SGHRS; CDR2 reads YFSETQ. Here the CDR3 reads CASSAGPTGELFF. The DNA of the CDR3 is TGCGCCAGCAGCGCAGGACCCACCGGGGAGCTGTTTTTT.

V gene TRBV12-3 or TRBV12-4 combines with J gene TRBJ2-5, with D possibly called TRBD1 or TRBD2 (6 bases each). This CDR3 spans 16 amino acids. The germline V and J ends were trimmed by 7 bases and 4 bases, with 22 bases remaining between them. In nucleotides, the CDR3 is TGTGCCAGCACCCGGTGGGGGGCCGTCGCGGTAGAGACCCAGTACTTC. Residues: CASTRWGAVAVETQYF.

This clonotype has a handful of counts. The chain carries TRBV12-3 or TRBV12-4 and TRBJ2-7; 8 bases align to TRBD1. The length of the CDR3 is 15 residues. Trimming at V came to 5 bases and at J to 6 bases, leaving 12 bases not matched to a gene. In nucleotides, the CDR3 is TGTGCCAGCAGTCGCGGACAGGGAATGACAGGCGAGCAGTACTTC. Translation gives CASSRGQGMTGEQYF.

The genes are TRBV19 and TRBJ2-7, with TRBD1 matching over 7 bases. V lost 9 bases to trimming and J lost 3 bases; unmatched junction nucleotides: 8. Germline assignment: CDR1 LNHDA and CDR2 SQIVND (reference sequence). CDR3 length equals 13 residues. CDR3 sequence: CARETGIVYEQYF. The CDR3 DNA follows: TGTGCCAGGGAGACAGGGATCGTCTACGAGCAGTACTTC. Complete variable domain (other parts from reference TRBV19 and TRBJ2-7): DGGITQSPKYLFRKEGQNVTLSCEQNLNHDAMYWYRQDPGQGLRLIYYSQIVNDFQKGDIAEGYSVSREKKESFPLTVTSAQKNPTAFYLCARETGIVYEQYFGPGTRLTVT.

The chain uses TRBV10-3 and TRBJ1-2; D remains ambiguous. V was shortened by 3 bases and J by 2 bases, with 10 bases between the two germline ends. The CDR3 is 14 residues long. Germline V gene sequence: CDR1 ENHRY, CDR2 SYGVKD. The CDR3 protein is CAISDPGYNYGYTF. Written as DNA, the CDR3 is TGTGCCATCAGTGATCCGGGATACAACTATGGCTACACCTTC.

The V call is TRBV7-9, the J call TRBJ1-1, with a tentative D call TRBD1 (5 bases). Trimming cost V 3 bases and J 5 bases, with 13 bases left between them. From germline, CDR1 is SEHNR and CDR2 FQNEAQ (reference sequence). The CDR3 has 14 amino acids. In DNA form, the CDR3 reads TGTGCCAGCAGCTTCTCCAGGGTTGGGACTGAAGCTTTCTTT. This gives the protein CASSFSRVGTEAFF.

The gene calls are TRBV27 and TRBJ2-1; D tentatively reads TRBD1 or TRBD2 (5 bases each). The CDR3 has 18 amino acids. V dropped 1 base and J dropped 7 bases, with 23 bases sitting between them. The V gene's germline CDR1 is MNHEY and CDR2 SMNVEV (reference sequence). The CDR3: CASSLLAFGTPIGNEQFF. In nucleotides, the CDR3 is TGTGCCAGCAGTTTATTGGCCTTTGGGACCCCCATCGGGAATGAGCAGTTCTTC.

As regards this clonotype: Sequence at one end of the junction differs from germline and may be a read error. The rearrangement uses TRBV7-2 and TRBJ1-2; TRBD1 aligns across 7 bases. This CDR3 is 13 amino acids long. Germline CDR1 reads SGHTA; CDR2 reads FQGNSA. CDR3 DNA sequence: TGTGACAGCAGCTCACAGGGGAACTATGGCTACACCTTC. Its translation: CDSSSQGNYGYTF. The whole variable domain, remainder taken from reference TRBV7-2 and TRBJ1-2, is GAGVSQSPSNKVTEKGKDVELRCDPISGHTALYWYRQSLGQGLEFLIYFQGNSAPDKSGLPSDRFSAERTGGSVSTLTIQRTQQEDSAVYLCDSSSQGNYGYTFGSGTRLTVV.

The chain joins TRBV20-1 to TRBJ2-3, with no clear D. CDR1 DFQATT and CDR2 SNEGSKA come from the germline V gene (reference sequence). Trimming stripped 0 bases from V and 5 bases from J, with 12 bases between. This CDR3 spans 14 amino acids. The CDR3, as DNA: TGCAGTGCTAGAGATTTGGTAGCTGGAGATACGCAGTATTTT. Protein: CSARDLVAGDTQYF.

V is TRBV28 and J is TRBJ1-5; D is perhaps TRBD1 (6 bases). V lost 5 bases and J lost 5, with 22 bases in between. Germline V gives CDR1 MDHEN, CDR2 SYDVKM. The CDR3 extends over 17 amino acids. The CDR3 DNA follows: TGTGCCAGCAGTCGCCGGAACAGGGTAAAGGTGGATCAGCCCCAGCATTTT. This sequence encodes CASSRRNRVKVDQPQHF. The variable domain in full, completed from reference TRBV28 and TRBJ1-5, reads DVKVTQSSRYLVKRTGEKVFLECVQDMDHENMFWYRQDPGLGLRLIYFSYDVKMKEKGDIPEGYSVSREKKERFSLILESASTNQTSMYLCASSRRNRVKVDQPQHFGDGTRLSIL.

This clonotype was recorded a few times. The chain uses TRBV6-1 and TRBJ2-7, with D uncertain. Trimming removed 6 bases from V and 2 bases from J, with 17 bases in between. This CDR3 contains 15 residues. Germline loops: CDR1 MNHNS, CDR2 SASEGT. The DNA for the CDR3 is TGTGCCAGCAGCCACGGTAACCACGGCACCTACGAGCAGTACTTC. Amino acids: CASSHGNHGTYEQYF.

This clonotype turned up a few times. The J gene is TRBJ2-1, the V gene TRBV3-1; TRBD2 aligns across 7 bases. CDR1 and CDR2 from the germline V gene are LGHDT and YNNKEL (reference sequence). Trimming cost V 2 bases and J 2 bases; bases outside gene matches: 12. The CDR3 is 18 amino acids. CDR3 nucleotide sequence: TGTGCCAGCAGCCAACCCAAGATAGCGGGTAAGCCCTACAATGAGCAGTTCTTC. Amino acids: CASSQPKIAGKPYNEQFF.

The chain recombines TRBV20-1 with TRBJ1-5, with no clear D. The CDR3 runs to 15 residues. Trimming shortened V by 2 bases and J by 4 bases, and 15 bases separated the two germline ends. From germline, CDR1 is DFQATT and CDR2 SNEGSKA (reference sequence). The CDR3 DNA reads TGCAGTGCTAGATCCTCCTCGCTTCGTAATCAGCCCCAGCATTTT. Its translation: CSARSSSLRNQPQHF.

In nucleotides, the CDR3 is TGTGCCAGCAGCCCCGTCGGGAGCGGTGAAGCTTTCTTT. It yields the protein CASSPVGSGEAFF. The chain couples TRBV6-6 to TRBJ1-1, with D uncertain. This CDR3 is built from 13 residues. The ends were cut back, 6 bases at V and 7 bases at J, with 15 bases in the middle. Per the germline V gene, CDR1 is MNHNY and CDR2 is SVGAGI (reference sequence).

This clonotype has only a few counts. The genes are TRBV20-1 and TRBJ1-1; 7 nucleotides line up with TRBD1. V lost 1 base, J lost 7 bases, and 3 bases stayed unmatched. The CDR3 has 12 residues. CDR1 DFQATT and CDR2 SNEGSKA come from the germline V gene (reference sequence). CDR3 DNA sequence: TGCAGTGCTAGAGGACAGGGAGTTGAAGCTTTCTTT. It yields the protein CSARGQGVEAFF.

This clonotype is a singleton in its sample. The genes are TRBV9 and TRBJ2-3, with 8 nucleotides matching TRBD2. Germline values: CDR1 SGDLS, CDR2 YYNGEE. The CDR3 is 17 residues long. V lost 0 bases to trimming and J lost 0 bases; unmatched junction nucleotides: 6. The CDR3, as DNA: TGTGCCAGCAGCGTAGCCGCAACTAGCGGCAGCACAGATACGCAGTATTTT. This sequence encodes CASSVAATSGSTDTQYF.

This clonotype was seen a few times. The chain carries TRBV5-1 and TRBJ2-3, with 7 positions matching TRBD2. CDR1 and CDR2 (germline): SGHRS, YFSETQ. This CDR3 has 15 amino acids. V lost 1 base and J lost 4; bases outside the gene matches: 6. CDR3 loop: CASSLKLAGADTQYF. Here the CDR3 DNA reads TGCGCCAGCAGCTTGAAGCTGGCGGGGGCAGATACGCAGTATTTT.

The rearrangement joins TRBV27 to TRBJ2-3, with 10 bases matching TRBD2. The CDR3 runs 14 residues. CDR1 and CDR2 (germline): MNHEY, SMNVEV (reference sequence). J was trimmed by 7 bases and V by 9 bases; bases with no gene match: 10. This chain's CDR3 is CASKRGGETHTQYF. The CDR3 region has the DNA TGTGCCAGTAAGCGGGGGGGCGAAACCCATACGCAGTATTTT.